These T cell receptor beta chains were read from a single sample in a study of regulatory T cells in long-lasting Graves disease. One entry per CDR3 protein, called by TCRdb with MiXCR from the multiplex PCR reads. The sample carries around 430,000 distinct CDR3 sequences, less than 25% recorded once. The sequenced sample was peripheral blood mononuclear cells (PBMCs), obtained when the disease was refractory, from a patient treated with antithyroid drugs. The source of these receptors is a female donor with Graves disease. Both conserved end residues are part of each CDR3. Each record gives: J gene, V gene, D gene, CDR3 length, clone size, CDR3 protein, CDR3 DNA. D genes are given only for firm matches. The size of a clone is reported for some rows only, either as once, few or many, or as a class for expanded clones.

TRBJ2-7	TRBV7-2	.	13	few	CASSLEASREQYF	TGTGCCAGCAGCTTAGAGGCATCGCGGGAGCAGTACTTC
TRBJ2-5	TRBV28	TRBD1	14	many	CASTSDRGKETQYF	TGTGCCAGCACCTCGGACAGGGGGAAAGAGACCCAGTACTTC
TRBJ1-1	TRBV27	.	14	many	CASSPNRVYTEAFF	TGTGCCAGCAGTCCTAACAGGGTGTACACTGAAGCTTTCTTT
TRBJ1-5	TRBV3-1	TRBD1	15	many	CASSQGTGRHQPQHF	TGTGCCAGCAGCCAAGGGACAGGGCGACATCAGCCCCAGCATTTT
TRBJ2-7	TRBV7-2	.	14	many	CASSLGPSSYEQYF	TGTGCCAGCAGCCTGGGACCGAGCTCCTACGAGCAGTACTTC
TRBJ2-7	TRBV7-9	TRBD1	14	many	CASSWGQGMNEQYF	TGTGCCAGCAGCTGGGGACAGGGGATGAACGAGCAGTACTTC
TRBJ2-2	TRBV10-3	TRBD1	17	.	CAISERGGQGSTGELFF	TGTGCCATCAGTGAAAGGGGGGGACAGGGAAGCACCGGGGAGCTGTTTTTT
TRBJ1-1	TRBV12-3/TRBV12-4	.	13	many	CASSLWDESQAFF	TGTGCCAGCAGTTTATGGGACGAGAGCCAAGCTTTCTTT
TRBJ2-1	TRBV10-3	.	11	.	CASSYSEGQFF	TGTGCCAGCAGTTACTCAGAGGGGCAGTTCTTC
TRBJ1-1	TRBV14	.	13	few	CASSQERIGGAFF	TGTGCCAGCAGCCAAGAAAGGATAGGCGGAGCTTTCTTT
TRBJ1-1	TRBV2	.	11	many	CATSGETEAFF	TGTGCCACCTCGGGGGAGACTGAAGCTTTCTTT
TRBJ2-1	TRBV11-2	TRBD2	14	few	CASSLGLAGEEQFF	TGTGCCAGCAGCTTAGGACTAGCGGGGGAAGAGCAGTTCTTC
TRBJ1-6	TRBV19	.	15	.	CASRTHEGLSSPLHF	TGTGCCAGTAGAACCCACGAGGGACTTAGCTCACCCCTCCACTTT
TRBJ2-2	TRBV5-1	.	15	.	CASSPGASQTGELFF	TGCGCCAGCAGCCCCGGGGCCAGCCAAACCGGGGAGCTGTTTTTT
TRBJ2-7	TRBV7-2	TRBD2	15	many	CASSLKREGSYEQYF	TGTGCCAGCAGCTTAAAGCGGGAGGGCTCTTACGAGCAGTACTTC
TRBJ1-1	TRBV11-2	.	14	many	CASSLNIENTEAFF	TGTGCCAGCAGCTTAAATATAGAGAACACTGAAGCTTTCTTT
TRBJ1-6	TRBV14	.	11	few	CASSQGSPLHF	TGTGCCAGCAGCCAAGGATCACCCCTCCACTTT
TRBJ2-5	TRBV3-1	TRBD2	17	many	CASSQERTSDRGETQYF	TGTGCCAGCAGCCAAGAGAGGACTAGCGATCGGGGAGAGACCCAGTACTTC
TRBJ2-2	TRBV2	TRBD2	14	many	CASSERTSAGELFF	TGTGCCAGCAGTGAGCGGACTAGTGCCGGGGAGCTGTTTTTT
TRBJ2-7	TRBV12-3/TRBV12-4	.	15	many	CASSHRRAKSYEQYF	TGTGCCAGCAGCCACCGTCGGGCCAAATCCTACGAGCAGTACTTC
TRBJ2-5	TRBV4-1	.	13	.	CASSQSVRETQYF	TGCGCCAGCAGCCAATCTGTAAGAGAGACCCAGTACTTC
TRBJ2-7	TRBV28	.	14	.	CASSSGPSDYEQYF	TGTGCCAGCAGTTCCGGGCCCAGTGACTACGAGCAGTACTTC
TRBJ1-1	TRBV7-2	.	13	.	CASSSGPNTEASF	TGTGCCAGCAGCTCCGGGCCAAACACTGAAGCTTCCTTT
TRBJ2-2	TRBV11-2	TRBD2	16	many	CASSFRTSGGGGELFF	TGTGCCAGCAGCTTCCGGACTAGCGGGGGGGGCGGGGAGCTGTTTTTT
TRBJ1-1	TRBV9	TRBD1	11	few	CASGTGTEAFF	TGTGCCAGTGGGACAGGCACTGAAGCTTTCTTT
TRBJ1-5	TRBV5-6	TRBD1	13	.	CASSGQGRKPQHF	TGTGCCAGCAGCGGACAGGGTAGGAAGCCCCAGCATTTT
TRBJ2-2	TRBV3-1	.	15	few	CASSQDPRFTGELFF	TGTGCCAGCAGCCAAGATCCGCGATTCACCGGGGAGCTGTTTTTT
TRBJ2-7	TRBV7-2	.	14	few	CASSLGVRGYEQYF	TGTGCCAGCAGCTTAGGGGTCAGGGGTTACGAGCAGTACTTC
TRBJ2-3	TRBV20-1	TRBD1	15	.	CSASGGQGLADTQYF	TGCAGTGCTAGCGGAGGACAGGGGTTAGCAGATACGCAGTATTTT
TRBJ1-1	TRBV2	.	14	many	CASKRGSGNTEAFF	TGTGCCAGCAAGAGAGGGTCTGGGAACACTGAAGCTTTCTTT
TRBJ2-3	TRBV29-1	TRBD2	14	few	CSVGPSGSTDTQYF	TGCAGCGTTGGGCCTAGCGGGAGCACAGATACGCAGTATTTT
TRBJ2-5	TRBV4-1	TRBD2	16	.	CASSHSRSGRRETQYF	TGCGCCAGCAGCCACTCCCGAAGCGGGAGGCGGGAGACCCAGTACTTC
TRBJ1-1	TRBV28	TRBD1	14	many	CASKPGQGNTEAFF	TGTGCCAGCAAGCCGGGACAGGGGAACACTGAAGCTTTCTTT
TRBJ1-3	TRBV2	TRBD1	16	few	CASSLGQGLSGNTIYF	TGTGCCAGCAGTCTAGGACAGGGCCTCTCTGGAAACACCATATATTTT
TRBJ1-3	TRBV2	.	16	many	CASSEGGGLSGNTIYF	TGTGCCAGCAGTGAAGGGGGCGGACTCTCTGGAAACACCATATATTTT
TRBJ1-2	TRBV11-2	.	16	few	CASSSPRAHSNYGYTF	TGTGCCAGCAGCTCCCCCCGGGCCCATTCTAACTATGGCTACACCTTC
TRBJ2-7	TRBV4-1	.	12	.	CASSPHGREQYF	TGCGCCAGCAGCCCCCACGGGCGCGAGCAGTACTTC
TRBJ1-3	TRBV7-2	.	14	.	CASSHPGTENTIYF	TGTGCCAGCAGCCATCCCGGGACCGAGAACACCATATATTTT
TRBJ1-1	TRBV3-1	.	14	many	CASSQENFGTEAFF	TGTGCCAGCAGCCAAGAAAATTTCGGAACTGAAGCTTTCTTT
TRBJ2-7	TRBV19	TRBD1	14	many	CASSTGQGVYEQYF	TGTGCCAGTAGTACCGGACAGGGGGTTTACGAGCAGTACTTC
TRBJ2-1	TRBV19	TRBD2	15	few	CASSVGGGAGNEQFF	TGTGCCAGTAGTGTCGGCGGGGGGGCCGGCAATGAGCAGTTCTTC
TRBJ1-1	TRBV2	TRBD1	13	many	CASMWTGGTEAFF	TGTGCCAGCATGTGGACAGGAGGCACTGAAGCTTTCTTT
TRBJ1-1	TRBV5-1	.	15	few	CASSHGRGRDTEAFF	TGCGCCAGCAGCCATGGTAGGGGTAGGGACACTGAAGCTTTCTTT
TRBJ2-1	TRBV2	.	10	few	CASGSNEQFF	TGTGCCAGCGGGAGCAATGAGCAGTTCTTC
TRBJ1-1	TRBV28	.	13	many	CASREDGNTEAFF	TGTGCCAGCAGGGAGGACGGGAACACTGAAGCTTTCTTT
TRBJ2-5	TRBV28	.	15	many	CASSSPGRFGETQYF	TGTGCCAGCAGTTCCCCCGGCAGGTTTGGTGAGACCCAGTACTTC
TRBJ2-1	TRBV6-1	.	14	.	CASGTRGAKNEQFF	TGTGCCAGCGGTACGAGGGGGGCTAAGAATGAGCAGTTCTTC
TRBJ2-5	TRBV20-1	TRBD1	15	few	CSAREEQGAGETQYF	TGCAGTGCTAGGGAAGAACAGGGGGCTGGAGAGACCCAGTACTTC
TRBJ2-7	TRBV7-2	TRBD2	15	.	CASSSDGLAGREQYF	TGTGCCAGCAGCTCTGACGGGCTAGCGGGGAGGGAGCAGTACTTC
TRBJ2-5	TRBV20-1	TRBD2	14	many	CSASVAGRGETQYF	TGCAGTGCTTCCGTAGCGGGGAGAGGGGAGACCCAGTACTTC
TRBJ1-4	TRBV30	.	12	.	CAGKRLYEKLFF	TGTGCCGGAAAACGGCTTTATGAAAAACTGTTTTTT
TRBJ2-2	TRBV27	.	13	many	CASSLSGGGELFF	TGTGCCAGCAGTTTATCGGGGGGTGGGGAGCTGTTTTTT
TRBJ2-3	TRBV3-1	TRBD2	16	.	CASSPSSGKPPDTQYF	TGTGCCAGCAGCCCCTCTAGCGGAAAACCCCCAGATACGCAGTATTTT
TRBJ1-2	TRBV29-1	.	14	.	CSVDRGGTSYGYTF	TGCAGCGTTGATCGAGGGGGGACATCGTATGGCTACACCTTC
TRBJ2-2	TRBV2	.	14	few	CASKKTGLSGELFF	TGTGCCAGCAAGAAGACTGGACTTTCCGGGGAGCTGTTTTTT
TRBJ1-1	TRBV12-3/TRBV12-4	.	13	.	CASSDSRSTEAFF	TGTGCCAGCAGCGATTCACGGAGCACTGAAGCTTTCTTT
TRBJ1-5	TRBV5-5	TRBD1	16	.	CASSADRGLGNQPQHF	TGTGCCAGCAGCGCTGACAGGGGGTTAGGGAATCAGCCCCAGCATTTT
TRBJ2-1	TRBV27	.	15	.	CASSLAGTPYNEQFF	TGTGCCAGCAGTTTAGCAGGGACCCCCTACAATGAGCAGTTCTTC